This record looks at one T cell receptor (beta chain) sequence and its context. This clonotype was counted ten times or more. Which antigen it targets is not known. Base qualities are not recorded, but no much larger clone differs from it by a single base. These data are taken from a study of T cells in Graves' hyperthyroidism and ophthalmopathy (dated by TCRdb to between 2017 and 2020). At the level of the whole study: Peripheral blood was collected at initial diagnosis, before any treatment. To identify distinguishing TCR V-J signatures, a discovery cohort of 95 to 100 patients was used, comprising 40 to 45 with Graves' ophthalmopathy and 55 to 65 with stable Graves' hyperthyroidism. Prospective prediction of ophthalmopathy was tested in an independent validation cohort of 18 to 20 hyperthyroidism patients and 15 to 17 patients who later progressed to ophthalmopathy. The roughly 100 discovery patients were randomly divided into training and test sets at a 7:3 ratio. Thyroid tissue and blood T-cell repertoires from six Graves' hyperthyroidism patients were also compared in the study. After sampling, hyperthyroidism patients received methimazole starting at 30 mg daily, and ophthalmopathy patients received high-dose intravenous methylprednisolone. The paper describes TCR Vbeta CDR3 sequencing of roughly 130 peripheral blood samples, made up of some 40 ophthalmopathy patients, 70 to 75 hyperthyroidism patients and 17 progressor patients. The paper as a whole reports these results and caveats: In validation, the model predicted progression to ophthalmopathy with 55% to 71% sensitivity and over 72% specificity, a median of roughly seven months before onset. Most expanded thyroid clonotypes (frequency above 0.001) were also detected in blood, a finding suggesting that blood repertoires may reflect thyroid immune responses. No statistical method was used to fix the sample size in advance, and group allocation was not hidden from the investigators. A model built on a 13 V-J signature distinguished ophthalmopathy from stable hyperthyroidism, reaching roughly 88% sensitivity and around 81% specificity in cross-validation and 80%/75% in testing.

Stable Graves' hyperthyroidism was defined as the absence of progression to ophthalmopathy over 18 months of follow-up. Hyperthyroidism patients were newly diagnosed, with disease duration under 2 months, and aged 18 to 65 years. Patients with uncontrolled infections, other autoimmune diseases, pregnancy or lactation were excluded. Clinical symptoms, serum thyroxine and TRAb, thyroid ultrasound, and orbital computed tomography formed the basis for the diagnoses. PBMCs were separated from roughly 9.3 ml of fresh peripheral blood using Ficoll-Paque density gradient centrifugation. Total RNA was extracted with Trizol reagent, and quality was checked on an Agilent 2100 Bioanalyzer. Here V drops 5 bases and J drops 7 bases, and the junction holds 5 bases not matched to any gene. From its cysteine to its phenylalanine, the CDR3 spans 13 amino acids. Of the read, only the CDR3 DNA is kept; its 39 bases are in frame from base 1. The germline V gene provides CDR1 MDHEN and CDR2 SYDVKM.

The TCR beta CDR3 regions were amplified from RNA transcripts. A first-round RT-PCR of the TCR CDR3 used the HTBI primer set with the Qiagen OneStep RT-PCR kit. The libraries were constructed in a second round of multiplex PCR and then size-selected and purified. Libraries were sequenced paired-end with 100 bp reads on an Illumina HiSeq2000. The authors processed their data as follows. SOAPnuke was used to process the raw data, with reads discarded if the reads contained adapters or uncalled bases, had a mean Phred below 15, or lacked an exact constant-primer or identifier match. COPE v1.2.5 was used to merge high-quality paired reads, and clonotypes were defined as unique nucleotide sequences. Clonotypes were aligned to IMGT TRBV, TRBD and TRBJ reference segments using MiTCR v1.1. The analysis was restricted to V-J combinations with a frequency above 0.0001, which together covered over 99% of the repertoires. The TCS score was defined as the ratio of F50 (clonal expansion) to E x V (chaos), calculated using BLOSUM62-based TCRdist between CDR3 peptides within each V-J. Welch's t-statistics and random forest reduced roughly 540 V-J features to under 15, which were used in a naive Bayes classifier (R e1071). Clones were called with MiXCR by TCRdb after fastp trimmed the public reads at Q25, and only in-frame beta chains were retained. A single entry per CDR3 protein holds the most common genes and DNA from its merged rows. Here the V and J calls rest on TCRdb's processing, not on the authors' analysis. This sample is represented by about 720,000 distinct CDR3 sequences; less than 20% of them were singletons. The ten largest clonotypes hold approximately 8% of the sample.

The specimen sequenced was blood. This sequence was found in a man between 18 and 29 years old with Graves' hyperthyroidism. The rearranged segments are TRBV28 and TRBJ2-1, with 7 central nucleotides matching TRBD1. CDR3 sequence: CASSLNRGNEQFF. The DNA sequence is as follows: TGTGCCAGCAGTCTAAACAGGGGTAATGAGCAGTTCTTC.